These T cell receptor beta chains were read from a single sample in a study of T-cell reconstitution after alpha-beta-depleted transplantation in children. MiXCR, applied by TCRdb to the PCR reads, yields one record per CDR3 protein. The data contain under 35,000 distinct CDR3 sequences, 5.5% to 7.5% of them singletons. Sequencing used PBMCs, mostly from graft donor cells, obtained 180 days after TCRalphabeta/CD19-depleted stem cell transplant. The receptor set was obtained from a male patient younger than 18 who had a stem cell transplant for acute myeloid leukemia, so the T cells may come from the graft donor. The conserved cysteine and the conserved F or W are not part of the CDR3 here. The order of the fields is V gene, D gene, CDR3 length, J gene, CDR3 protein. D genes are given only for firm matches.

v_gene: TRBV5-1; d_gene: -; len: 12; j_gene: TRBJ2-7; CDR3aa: ASSLNGGPYEQY
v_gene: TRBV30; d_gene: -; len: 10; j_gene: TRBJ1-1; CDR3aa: AWKGGDTEAF
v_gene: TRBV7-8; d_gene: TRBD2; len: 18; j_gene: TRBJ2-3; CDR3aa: ASSLRPVAGGPERRYTQY
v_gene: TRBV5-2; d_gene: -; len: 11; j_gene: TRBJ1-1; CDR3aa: AMGLGGDTEAF
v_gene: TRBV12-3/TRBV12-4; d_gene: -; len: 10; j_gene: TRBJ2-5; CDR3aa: ASSNGGETQY
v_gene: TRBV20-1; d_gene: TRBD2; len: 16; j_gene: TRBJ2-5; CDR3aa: SARGGLGTSGLQETQY
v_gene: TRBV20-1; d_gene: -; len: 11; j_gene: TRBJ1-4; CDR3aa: SASPRPEEKLF
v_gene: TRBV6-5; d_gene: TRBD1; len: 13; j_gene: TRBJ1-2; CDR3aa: ASSTRGQEIYGYT
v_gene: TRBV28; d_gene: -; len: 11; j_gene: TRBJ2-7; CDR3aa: ASRVEEPYEQY
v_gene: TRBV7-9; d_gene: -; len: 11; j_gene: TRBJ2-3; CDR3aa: ASSRAGADTQY
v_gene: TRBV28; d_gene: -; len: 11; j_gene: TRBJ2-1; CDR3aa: ASTTQGRNEQF
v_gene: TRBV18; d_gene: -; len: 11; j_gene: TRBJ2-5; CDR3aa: ASSPVGPETQY
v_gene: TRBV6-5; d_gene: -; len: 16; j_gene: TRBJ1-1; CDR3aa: ASSYLLTLTGAGHEAF
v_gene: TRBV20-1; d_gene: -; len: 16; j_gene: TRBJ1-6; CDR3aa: SALLRTGMSSYNSPLH
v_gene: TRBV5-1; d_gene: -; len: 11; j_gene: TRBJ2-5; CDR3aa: ASTHREGETQY
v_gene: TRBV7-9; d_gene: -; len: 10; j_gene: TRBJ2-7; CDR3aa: ASSLQDYEQY
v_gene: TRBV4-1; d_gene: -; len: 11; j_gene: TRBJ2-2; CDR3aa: ASMGLNTGELF
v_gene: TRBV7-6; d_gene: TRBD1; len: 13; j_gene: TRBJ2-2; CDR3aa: ASSLDRGNTGELF
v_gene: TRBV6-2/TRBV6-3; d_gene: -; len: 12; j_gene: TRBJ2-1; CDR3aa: ASRPAPRDNEQF
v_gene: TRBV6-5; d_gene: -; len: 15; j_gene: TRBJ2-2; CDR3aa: ASSRPTIRKRSGELF
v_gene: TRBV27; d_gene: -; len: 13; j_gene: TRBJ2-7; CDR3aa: ASSSQGPSSYEQY
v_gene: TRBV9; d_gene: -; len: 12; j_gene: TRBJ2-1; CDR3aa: ASSAGLTGNEQF
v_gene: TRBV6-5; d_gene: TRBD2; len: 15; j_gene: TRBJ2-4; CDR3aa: ASSYKRGGVSKNIQY
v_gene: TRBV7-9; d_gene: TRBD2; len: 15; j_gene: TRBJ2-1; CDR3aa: ASSWGVAGGPYNEQF
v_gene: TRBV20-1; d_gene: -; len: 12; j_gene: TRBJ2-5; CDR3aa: SAARSWAQETQY
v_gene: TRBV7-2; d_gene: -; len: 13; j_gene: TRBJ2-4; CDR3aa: ASSGGKVAKNIQY
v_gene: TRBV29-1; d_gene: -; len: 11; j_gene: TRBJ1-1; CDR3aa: SVVGGLNTEAF
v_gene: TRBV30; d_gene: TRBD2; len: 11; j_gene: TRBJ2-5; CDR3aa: AWTTSGKETQY
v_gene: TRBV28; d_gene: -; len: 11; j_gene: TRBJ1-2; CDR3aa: ASSLASAGGYT
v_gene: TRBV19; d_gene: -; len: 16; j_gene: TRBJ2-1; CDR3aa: ASSTDGSLFNPYNEQF
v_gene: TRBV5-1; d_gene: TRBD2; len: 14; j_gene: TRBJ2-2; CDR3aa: ASSLPSGGNTGELF
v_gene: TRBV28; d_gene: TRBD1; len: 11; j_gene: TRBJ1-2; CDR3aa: ASGRGVVYGYT
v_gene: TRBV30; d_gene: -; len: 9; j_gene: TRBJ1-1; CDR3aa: AWRQNTEAF
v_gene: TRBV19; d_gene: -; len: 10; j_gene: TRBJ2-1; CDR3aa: ASSISFDEQF
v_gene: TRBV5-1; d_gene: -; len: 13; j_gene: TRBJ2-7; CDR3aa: ASSWGPDSPYEQY
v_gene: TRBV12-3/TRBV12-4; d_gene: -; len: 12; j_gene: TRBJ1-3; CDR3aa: ASRRLDTGNTIY
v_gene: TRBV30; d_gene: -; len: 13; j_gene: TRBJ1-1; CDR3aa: AWSPRTPPNTEAF
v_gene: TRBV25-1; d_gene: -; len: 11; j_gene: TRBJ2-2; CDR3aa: ASNGRNTGELF
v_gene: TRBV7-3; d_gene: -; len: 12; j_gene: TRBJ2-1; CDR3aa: ASSSFGSYNEQF
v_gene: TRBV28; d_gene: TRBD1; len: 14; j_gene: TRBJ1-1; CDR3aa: ASNPWTGGANTEAF
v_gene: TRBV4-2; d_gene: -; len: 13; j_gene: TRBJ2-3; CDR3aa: ASSQAAGFTDTQY
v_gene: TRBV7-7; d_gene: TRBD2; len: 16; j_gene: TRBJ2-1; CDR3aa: ASSLQTSGLSSYNEQF
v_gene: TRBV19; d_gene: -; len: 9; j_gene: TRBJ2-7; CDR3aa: ASSGSYEQY
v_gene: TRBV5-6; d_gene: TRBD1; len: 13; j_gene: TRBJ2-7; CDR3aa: ASSAGTEKAYEQY
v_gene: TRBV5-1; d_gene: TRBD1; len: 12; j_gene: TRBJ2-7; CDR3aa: ASSPGQGGYEQY
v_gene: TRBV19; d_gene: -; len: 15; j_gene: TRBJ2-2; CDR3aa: ASSTLTGGTNTGELF
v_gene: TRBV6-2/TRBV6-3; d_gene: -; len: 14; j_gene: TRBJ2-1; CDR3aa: ASITPGARGSNEQF
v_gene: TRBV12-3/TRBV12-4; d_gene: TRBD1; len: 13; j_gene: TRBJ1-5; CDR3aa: ASRPGTGESQPQH
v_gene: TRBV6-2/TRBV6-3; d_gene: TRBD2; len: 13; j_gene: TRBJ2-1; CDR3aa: ASSPRTSGRNEQF
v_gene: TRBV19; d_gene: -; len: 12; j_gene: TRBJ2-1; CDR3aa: ASSVLASYNEQF
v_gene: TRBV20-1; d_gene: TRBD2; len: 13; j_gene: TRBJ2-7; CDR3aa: SAPHSGSRTYEQY
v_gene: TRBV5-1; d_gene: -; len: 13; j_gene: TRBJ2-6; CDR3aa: ASSLGGAGANVLT
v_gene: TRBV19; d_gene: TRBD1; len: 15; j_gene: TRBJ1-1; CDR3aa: ASSIDRGTGGAAEAF
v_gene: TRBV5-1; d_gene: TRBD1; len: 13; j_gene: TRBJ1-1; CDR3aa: ASSSTTGVPTEAF
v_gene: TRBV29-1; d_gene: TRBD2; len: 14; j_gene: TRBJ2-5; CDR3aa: SVEGRASGYQETQY
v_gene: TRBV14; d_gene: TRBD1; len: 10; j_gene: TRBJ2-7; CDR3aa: ASSQTTGEQY
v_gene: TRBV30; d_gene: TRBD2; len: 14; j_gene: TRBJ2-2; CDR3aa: AWSVRTSGDTGELF
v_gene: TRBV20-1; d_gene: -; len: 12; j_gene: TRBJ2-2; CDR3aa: SARRGTNTGELF
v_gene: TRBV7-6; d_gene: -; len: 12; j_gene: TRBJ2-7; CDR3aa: ASSSTGPVYEQY